The 21 T cell receptor delta chains given below trace back to one sample, sequenced in a study of human gamma delta and Vdelta1 T cells. TCRdb reapplied CATT to the PCR reads. The sample has some 13,000 delta-chain clones; roughly 45% are singletons. These receptors are not linked to any known antigen. The source material was Vdelta1 gamma-delta T cells from blood grown in culture (DOT cells). The receptors derive from a human donor in good health.

This clone was found a few times. The rearrangement links TRDV1 to TRDJ1, with 13 bases identical to TRDD3. There are 23 residues in the CDR3. The trim removed 5 bases at V and 1 base at J, leaving 25 bases unmatched. CDR1 TSWWSYY and CDR2 QGS come from the germline V gene. The CDR3 here is CALGISKRQPNLLGDTGTDKLIF. The DNA for the CDR3 is TGTGCTCTTGGGATTTCTAAAAGGCAGCCTAACCTACTGGGGGATACGGGCACCGATAAACTCATCTTT.

V usage is TRDV1 and J usage is TRDJ1; TRDD3 matches 8 bases. This CDR3 is built from 21 residues. V was clipped by 2 bases and J by 0 bases; unmatched bases: 20. Looked up from germline, CDR1 is TSWWSYY and CDR2 is QGS. CDR3 in amino acids: CALGELRPFRTGGRYTDKLIF. CDR3 DNA sequence: TGTGCTCTTGGGGAATTAAGGCCTTTCCGGACTGGGGGTCGGTACACCGATAAACTCATCTTT.

This chain joins TRDV1 and TRDJ1; 10 bases are shared with TRDD3. The trim removed 8 bases at V and 3 bases at J, leaving 39 bases unmatched. CDR3 length: 25 amino acids. Per the germline V gene, CDR1 is TSWWSYY and CDR2 is QGS. For the CDR3, the DNA is TGTGCTCTTACCGGTTGTGTAGATCCCGCCTTCCCTCCCTCTGCCGGGACTGGGGGATCCGATAAACTCATCTTT. Its protein product is CALTGCVDPAFPPSAGTGGSDKLIF.

The chain has TRDV1 and TRDJ1; 11 bases agree with TRDD3. The germline gives CDR1 TSWWSYY, CDR2 QGS. V dropped 3 bases and J dropped 2; count of bases not matched to a gene: 14. The CDR3 runs to 19 residues. The CDR3 DNA sequence: TGTGCTCTTGGGGACGCTTCCTACGGTTGGGGGATACGTACCGATAAACTCATCTTT. Translation gives CALGDASYGWGIRTDKLIF.

The V and J genes are TRDV1 and TRDJ1; 8 bases fit TRDD3. The trim removed 6 bases at V and 2 bases at J, leaving 23 bases unmatched. Per germline, CDR1 TSWWSYY and CDR2 QGS. This CDR3 comprises 20 residues. The CDR3 DNA sequence: TGTGCTCTTGGACGGCCTTCCCAACGGCTACAACTGGGGGGGACCGATAAACTCATCTTT. Translation: CALGRPSQRLQLGGTDKLIF.

Points on this clone: The junction differs from germline at one of its ends, possibly a read error. The same CDR3 can be traced to other DNA sequences in this sample. The genes are TRDV1 and TRDJ1; TRDD3 agrees at 10 bases. Per the germline V gene, CDR1 is TSWWSYY and CDR2 is QGS. This CDR3 contains 21 residues. CDR3 sequence reads: CALGEIPTPDWGMPYTDKLIF. CDR3 nucleotides: TGTGCTCTGGGGGAGATTCCTACTCCCGACTGGGGGATGCCGTACACCGATAAACTCATCTTT.

There are a few counts of this clone. This specimen includes other DNA sequences encoding the same CDR3. The genes are TRDV1 and TRDJ1; 9 nucleotides align to TRDD3. Germline CDR1 is TSWWSYY and CDR2 is QGS. The CDR3 is 18 amino acids. Unmatched junction bases numbered 13, after V lost 2 bases and J lost 3 bases. The CDR3 loop is CALGEMAYGGIPPDKLIF. As DNA, the CDR3 is TGTGCTCTTGGGGAAATGGCTTACGGGGGGATACCCCCCGATAAACTCATCTTT.

The chain carries TRDV1 and TRDJ1; 8 bases line up with TRDD3. J was trimmed by 0 bases and V by 4 bases; bases with no gene match: 40. Germline V lookup: CDR1 TSWWSYY, CDR2 QGS. The CDR3 sequence is 27 residues long. The CDR3 DNA is TGTGCTCTTGGGGTCCCTTCCGGTTACAAGATGCGTACTGGGGGCTCCAGCCCGTCAAAGTACACCGATAAACTCATCTTT. Residues: CALGVPSGYKMRTGGSSPSKYTDKLIF.

This clone has only a few counts. The J gene is TRDJ1, the V gene TRDV1; 12 positions agree with TRDD3. V gave up 3 bases and J gave up 0 bases; unmatched junction bases: 23. CDR1 and CDR2 (germline): TSWWSYY, QGS. The CDR3 sequence is 23 residues long. The CDR3, as DNA: TGTGCTCTTGGGGACCTCTTCCTACGAAGGATACTGGGGGATACTGAGTACACCGATAAACTCATCTTT. This codes for CALGDLFLRRILGDTEYTDKLIF.

The rearrangement joins TRDV1 to TRDJ1; possibly TRDD2 for D (7 bases). The ends were cut back, 1 base at V and 0 bases at J, with 36 bases in the middle. Germline CDR1 TSWWSYY, CDR2 QGS. The CDR3 extends over 24 amino acids. The CDR3 DNA is TGTGCTCTTGGGGAACCGATTCTTTTCCTACCCTGGGGTAACACCGTAACGGACACCGATAAACTCATCTTT. Its translation: CALGEPILFLPWGNTVTDTDKLIF.

There are a few counts of this clone. This chain links TRDV1 with TRDJ1; D gene ambiguous. The V gene lost 0 bases and the J gene lost 0 bases, with 23 bases spanning the gap. The CDR3 sequence is 20 residues long. Germline V gene sequence: CDR1 TSWWSYY, CDR2 QGS. In nucleotides, the CDR3 is TGTGCTCTTGGGGAACTTATCACTCCGAGGCGGGAGGAGTACACCGATAAACTCATCTTT. It encodes CALGELITPRREEYTDKLIF.

The chain couples TRDV1 to TRDJ1; tentative D call: TRDD2 (9 bases). CDR3 length equals 21 residues. Trimming removed 1 base at V and 2 bases at J, with 29 bases between. Per germline, CDR1 TSWWSYY and CDR2 QGS. In nucleotides, the CDR3 is TGTGCTCTTGGGGAACCCCTTCCTACGCAGGGATACGACAGAAGAACCGATAAACTCATCTTT. Its protein is CALGEPLPTQGYDRRTDKLIF.

This clone came up a few times. The gene calls are TRDV1 and TRDJ1; D not certain. The length of the CDR3 is 15 residues. The V and J ends lost 4 bases and 0 bases respectively, with 12 bases between them. Germline CDR1 TSWWSYY, CDR2 QGS. The DNA of the CDR3 is TGTGCTCTTGGGGCCCTAGGAGCGTACACCGATAAACTCATCTTT. It translates to CALGALGAYTDKLIF.

The chain couples TRDV1 to TRDJ1; 8 bases align to TRDD3. Losses at the gene ends were 0 bases for V and 0 bases for J; bases not matched to a gene: 9. Per the germline V gene, CDR1 is TSWWSYY and CDR2 is QGS. The CDR3 loop spans 18 amino acids. The DNA of the CDR3 is TGTGCTCTTGGGGAACTAGGCACTACTGGGGGGTACACCGATAAACTCATCTTT. It is translated as CALGELGTTGGYTDKLIF.

This clone was seen a few times. The chain carries TRDV1 and TRDJ1, with 7 bases aligning to TRDD3. The CDR3 has 23 amino acids. Germline lookup yields CDR1 TSWWSYY and CDR2 QGS. The trim removed 0 bases at V and 0 bases at J, leaving 25 bases unmatched. The CDR3 DNA reads TGTGCTCTTGGGGAACTAGCGCCCTACGGGCCGTGCATTTACTGGGGCTACACCGATAAACTCATCTTT. This codes for CALGELAPYGPCIYWGYTDKLIF.

The sample holds a few counts of this clone. The chain links TRDV1 to TRDJ1; 10 bases match TRDD3. The CDR3 totals 19 residues. V trimming: 0 bases; J trimming: 5 bases; junction bases outside the gene matches: 15. CDR1 is TSWWSYY, CDR2 QGS, per germline. The CDR3 DNA reads TGTGCTCTTGGGGAACTAGTCCCCGTACTGGGGGATGAGGAGGATAAACTCATCTTT. It translates to CALGELVPVLGDEEDKLIF.

By sample share, this clone is medium-sized (0.01 to 0.1%). The chain employs TRAV29/DV5 and TRDJ1; no firm D call. Germline values: CDR1 NSMFDY, CDR2 ISSIKDK. CDR3 size: 14 residues. Trimming shortened V by 0 bases and J by 8 bases, and 17 bases separated the two germline ends. For the CDR3, the DNA is TGTGCAGCAAGCGTGGCCGTGGGAGAGAGGAAACTCATCTTT. Protein product: CAASVAVGERKLIF.

This chain links TRDV3 with TRDJ1, with 9 nucleotides matching TRDD3. Trimming took 5 bases from V and 8 from J; bases not matched to a gene: 18. CDR1 TVYSNPD and CDR2 GDNSRS come from the germline V gene (reference sequence). This CDR3 is built from 15 residues. CDR3 amino acids: CAPNSYDWGRIKLIF. In nucleotides, the CDR3 is TGTGCCCCAAATTCCTACGACTGGGGGAGAATAAAACTCATCTTT. Full variable domain (rest looked up from reference TRDV3 and TRDJ1): CDKVTQSSPDQTVASGSEVVLLCTYDTVYSNPDLFWYRIRPDYSFQFVFYGDNSRSEGADFTQGRFSVKHILTQKAFHLVISPVRTEDSATYYCAPNSYDWGRIKLIFGKGTRVTVEP.

The J gene is TRDJ1, the V gene TRDV1, with 7 bases lining up with TRDD3. This CDR3 comprises 14 residues. Germline V gene lookup returns CDR1 TSWWSYY and CDR2 QGS. V shed 5 bases, J shed 3 bases, and the junction held 6 bases outside the gene matches. This CDR3 reads CALGNIGIPDKLIF. The CDR3 bases are TGTGCTCTTGGGAATATAGGGATACCCGATAAACTCATCTTT.

This clone was observed a few times. The V and J genes are TRDV1 and TRDJ1; D might be TRDD3 (5 bases). The ends were cut back, 6 bases at V and 2 bases at J, with 25 bases in the middle. This CDR3 region has 18 residues. The germline CDR1 and CDR2 sequences are TSWWSYY and QGS. The CDR3 spells CALGPPGGGAVRTDKLIF. The CDR3 region has the DNA TGTGCTCTTGGCCCTCCGGGGGGCGGGGCTGTGCGAACCGATAAACTCATCTTT.

The chain combines TRDV1 with TRDJ1, with TRDD3 matching 7 bases. After removal of 4 bases from V and 4 bases from J, the junction contained 24 bases not matched to a gene. CDR3 size: 20 residues. Germline V gene lookup returns CDR1 TSWWSYY and CDR2 QGS. The CDR3 protein is CALGGARPPRDTGGSDKLIF. In DNA, the CDR3 is TGTGCTCTTGGGGGGGCCAGACCCCCGAGGGATACCGGGGGGAGCGATAAACTCATCTTT.